The entry that follows covers one T cell receptor beta chain sequence. The sample originates from a study of long-term antiretroviral therapy in people with HIV. The run of the v3.0 immunoSEQ assay was at survey level. Some clones are missing from TCRdb's copy, which holds only in-frame ones; the method was immunoSEQ multiplex PCR. The sample carries tens of thousands of clones, over 75% recorded once. This clonotype was obtained from a middle-aged man with HIV. This sample comprised unsorted PBMCs, obtained 4.8 to 5 years after starting antiretroviral therapy.

CDR3 in DNA: TGTGCCAGCAGCTTGGGCCCGACTAGCGGGGTCCAAGAGACCCAGTACTTC. This encodes CASSLGPTSGVQETQYF. This chain links TRBV5-4 with TRBJ2-5, with TRBD2 matching over 11 bases. The trim removed 0 bases at V and 1 base at J, leaving 5 bases unmatched. The CDR3 has 17 amino acids. Germline assignment: CDR1 SGHNT and CDR2 YYREEE (reference sequence). Filled out from reference TRBV5-4 and TRBJ2-5, the complete variable domain reads ETGVTQSPTHLIKTRGQQVTLRCSSQSGHNTVSWYQQALGQGPQFIFQYYREEENGRGNFPPRFSGLQFPNYSSELNVNALELDDSALYLCASSLGPTSGVQETQYFGPGTRLLVL.